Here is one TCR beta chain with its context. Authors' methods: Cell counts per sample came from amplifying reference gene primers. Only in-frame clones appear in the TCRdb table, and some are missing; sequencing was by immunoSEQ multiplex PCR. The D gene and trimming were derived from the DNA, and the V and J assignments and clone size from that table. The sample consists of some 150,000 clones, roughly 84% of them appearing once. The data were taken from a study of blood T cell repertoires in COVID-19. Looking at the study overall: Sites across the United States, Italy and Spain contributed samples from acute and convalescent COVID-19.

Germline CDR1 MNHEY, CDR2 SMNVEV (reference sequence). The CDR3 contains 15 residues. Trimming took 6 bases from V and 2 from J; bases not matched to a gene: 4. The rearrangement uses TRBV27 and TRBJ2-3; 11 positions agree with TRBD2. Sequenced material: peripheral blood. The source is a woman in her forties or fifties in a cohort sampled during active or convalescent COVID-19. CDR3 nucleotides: TGTGCCAGCAGGGGACTAGCGGCGAACACAGATACGCAGTATTTT. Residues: CASRGLAANTDTQYF.